What follows are 32 T cell receptor beta chains derived from one specimen sequenced in a study of cytomegalovirus exposure and HLA in healthy donors (dated by TCRdb to about 2017). Receptors were amplified or captured by the immunoSEQ multiplex PCR assay. The multiplex PCR relied on a mix of 60 forward primers for TCR Vbeta segments and 13 reverse primers for TCR Jbeta segments. As stored in TCRdb, this immuneACCESS dataset retains in-frame rearrangements with V and J assigned. A fraction of the clones does not appear; measured against another copy, unresolved V genes explain less than half of the discrepancy, and the remainder lacks a known reason. This sample gives about 130,000 clones in total; around 80% of them show up just once. Approximately 1.7% of the sample is held by the ten biggest clonotypes. The sample comprised PBMCs. Receptors originate from a woman between 50 and 59 years old in good health and CMV-seronegative.

V is TRBV7-6 and J is TRBJ1-4; TRBD1 agrees at 11 bases. V was clipped by 1 base and J by 3 bases; unmatched bases: 7. The CDR3 is made up of 18 amino acids. Germline V gene sequence: CDR1 SGHVS, CDR2 FNYEAQ. CDR3 protein: CASSLGPGQGGSNEKLFF. In DNA form, the CDR3 reads TGTGCCAGCAGCTTAGGGCCGGGACAGGGGGGCTCTAATGAAAAACTGTTTTTT.

This sequence joins TRBV6-5 and TRBJ1-1; D is uncertain. V lost 7 bases to trimming and J lost 4 bases, with 19 bases between them. Germline values: CDR1 MNHEY, CDR2 SVGAGI. The CDR3 is made up of 15 amino acids. The CDR3 sequence: CASNTPGVLGTEAFF. The CDR3 DNA reads TGTGCCAGCAACACACCCGGGGTGTTGGGCACTGAAGCTTTCTTT.

The genes are TRBV6-5 and TRBJ2-4, with 13 bases matching TRBD2. J was trimmed by 13 bases and V by 6 bases; bases with no gene match: 6. Germline CDR1 MNHEY, CDR2 SVGAGI. The CDR3 runs to 13 residues. CDR3 sequence reads: CASSPGLAGKQYF. The CDR3 DNA sequence: TGTGCCAGCAGCCCGGGACTAGCGGGAAAGCAGTACTTC.

CDR3 in DNA: TGTGCCTGGAGTGCACGCAGGGGGGTTGGCTACACCTTC. Residues: CAWSARRGVGYTF. V is TRBV30 and J is TRBJ1-2; 7 bases are shared with TRBD1. V lost 1 base and J lost 7; bases outside the gene matches: 6. Germline V gene sequence: CDR1 GTSNPN, CDR2 SVGIG (reference sequence). The CDR3 extends over 13 amino acids.

The chain joins TRBV4-3 to TRBJ2-3; possible D gene TRBD1, 6 bases. CDR1 is LGHNA, CDR2 YSLEER, per germline. Trimming took 2 bases from V and 0 from J, leaving 12 bases between them. The CDR3 covers 16 residues. In nucleotides, the CDR3 is TGCGCCAGCAGCCAACTACACAGGGCTAGCACAGATACGCAGTATTTT. Amino acid sequence: CASSQLHRASTDTQYF.

Turning to this clone: Other DNA sequences in this specimen translate into the identical CDR3. This sequence joins TRBV5-1 and TRBJ2-3; 10 bases are shared with TRBD2. The V and J ends lost 4 bases and 0 bases, in that order; junction bases with no gene match: 5. Germline V lookup: CDR1 SGHRS, CDR2 YFSETQ. The CDR3 runs to 16 residues. The CDR3 sequence: CASSPRTSGSTDTQYF. The CDR3 DNA reads as TGCGCCAGCAGCCCCCGGACTAGCGGTAGCACAGATACGCAGTATTTT.

There are a few counts of this clone. V is TRBV5-1 and J is TRBJ2-5; a weak D match, TRBD1 (6 bases). The CDR3 is 13 residues long. CDR1 SGHRS and CDR2 YFSETQ come from the germline V gene. The ends were cut back, 0 bases at V and 5 bases at J, with 8 bases in the middle. In DNA, the CDR3 is TGCGCCAGCAGCTTGGACAGGGTGGAGACCCAGTACTTC. Amino acid sequence: CASSLDRVETQYF.

CDR3 loop: CASSSPGRAHEQYV. The CDR3 DNA follows: TGTGCCAGCAGTTCACCGGGAAGAGCCCACGAGCAGTACGTC. This chain joins TRBV28 and TRBJ2-7; D may be TRBD2 (5 bases). This CDR3 region has 14 residues. Trimming took off 4 bases at V and 5 bases at J, with 15 bases between the two ends. Germline V lookup: CDR1 MDHEN, CDR2 SYDVKM.

This rearrangement joins TRBV30 to TRBJ2-3, with 7 nucleotides matching TRBD2. This CDR3 comprises 15 residues. Germline CDR1 reads GTSNPN; CDR2 reads SVGIG (reference sequence). Trimming removed 2 bases from V and 1 base from J; junction bases left unmatched: 6. CDR3 DNA: TGTGCCTGGAGTACCCGTGGGGGGGGCACAGATACGCAGTATTTT. Protein product: CAWSTRGGGTDTQYF.

The chain recombines TRBV7-3 with TRBJ2-3; D is undetermined. Trimming pared 5 bases from V and 5 bases from J, leaving 14 bases between. Germline lookup yields CDR1 SGHTA and CDR2 FQGTGA. The CDR3 totals 14 residues. CDR3 protein: CASSPYNSGDTQYF. CDR3 sequence (DNA): TGTGCCAGCAGCCCCTATAATTCGGGAGATACGCAGTATTTT.

This clone was detected only once. J is TRBJ1-3 and V is TRBV7-8; no definite D call. CDR1 and CDR2 from the germline V gene are SGHVS and FQNEAQ. The V gene lost 1 base and the J gene lost 0 bases, with 10 bases spanning the gap. CDR3 length: 16 amino acids. The CDR3 DNA reads as TGTGCCAGCAGCTTAGAAACCGCGATCTCTGGAAACACCATATATTTT. This sequence encodes CASSLETAISGNTIYF. The full variable domain, its missing parts supplied by reference TRBV7-8 and TRBJ1-3, is GAGVSQSPRYKVAKRGQDVALRCDPISGHVSLFWYQQALGQGPEFLTYFQNEAQLDKSGLPSDRFFAERPEGSVSTLKIQRTQQEDSAVYLCASSLETAISGNTIYFGEGSWLTVV.

This rearrangement joins TRBV19 to TRBJ1-4; TRBD1 agrees at 9 bases. Germline V gives CDR1 LNHDA, CDR2 SQIVND (reference sequence). J was trimmed by 7 bases and V by 5 bases; bases with no gene match: 5. There are 14 residues in the CDR3. The CDR3 nucleotides read TGTGCCAGTAGTCGGGACAGGGCAGGTGAAAAACTGTTTTTT. Translating gives CASSRDRAGEKLFF.

This chain links TRBV4-1 with TRBJ1-6; tentative D call: TRBD1 (6 bases). The V gene's germline CDR1 is MGHRA and CDR2 YSYEKL. CDR3 length: 15 amino acids. Trimming took 8 bases from V and 1 from J, leaving 12 bases between them. CDR3 in DNA: TGCGCCAGCGAACAGGGAGAATCCTATAATTCACCCCTCCACTTT. Amino acid sequence: CASEQGESYNSPLHF.

The chain recombines TRBV15 with TRBJ1-5; no reliable D call. The CDR3 length is 16 residues. Germline V gives CDR1 LNHNV, CDR2 YYDKDF (reference sequence). The ends were cut back, 0 bases at V and 6 bases at J, with 15 bases in the middle. CDR3 in DNA: TGTGCCACCAGCAGAGATTACGCGGGGTTTAGTCAGCCCCAGCATTTT. It codes for CATSRDYAGFSQPQHF.

The gene calls are TRBV5-6 and TRBJ1-5; D remains unclear. The germline CDR1 and CDR2 sequences are SGHDT and YYEEEE. The V gene lost 3 bases and the J gene lost 4 bases, with 11 bases spanning the gap. This CDR3 is built from 14 residues. The chain's CDR3 is CASSSSDWNQPQHF. DNA of the CDR3: TGTGCCAGCAGCTCCTCCGACTGGAATCAGCCCCAGCATTTT.

V usage is TRBV9 and J usage is TRBJ2-7; possibly TRBD2 for D (7 bases). This CDR3 is built from 17 residues. V was clipped by 3 bases and J by 0 bases, with 19 bases between them. Germline V gene data show CDR1 as SGDLS and CDR2 as YYNGEE. The CDR3 here is CASSGDWRGLSSYEQYF. The CDR3 DNA sequence: TGTGCCAGCAGCGGGGACTGGCGGGGGCTTTCCTCCTACGAGCAGTACTTC.

V usage is TRBV19 and J usage is TRBJ1-1, with D perhaps TRBD1 (5 bases). CDR1 LNHDA and CDR2 SQIVND come from the germline V gene (reference sequence). V dropped 8 bases and J dropped 6 bases, with 13 bases sitting between them. The CDR3 has 12 amino acids. The CDR3 DNA is TGTGCCAGTGGGGGGGGGTATGCTGAAGCTTTCTTT. It specifies CASGGGYAEAFF.

The J gene is TRBJ1-4, the V gene TRBV28; D might be TRBD1 (6 bases). Trimming cost V 6 bases and J 1 base, with 9 bases left between them. This CDR3 spans 14 amino acids. Germline-derived CDR1 and CDR2 are MDHEN and SYDVKM. CDR3 nucleotide sequence: TGTGCCAGCAGGAGAGGGGGAACTAATGAAAAACTGTTTTTT. It translates to CASRRGGTNEKLFF.

This chain connects TRBV5-3 to TRBJ2-2; D ambiguous. TRBV5-3 is assigned to the ORF class and has an uncertain function. The ends were cut back, 4 bases at V and 4 bases at J, with 14 bases in the middle. The CDR3 has 15 amino acids. The CDR3 DNA is TGTGCCAGAAGCCTTTCTAGTCACCCCACCGGGGAGCTGTTTTTT. It is translated as CARSLSSHPTGELFF.

This clone was found a few times. DNA of the CDR3: TGTGCCAGCGCACCAGGGGCCAACACTGAAGCTTTCTTT. It specifies CASAPGANTEAFF. The J gene is TRBJ1-1, the V gene TRBV19, with D perhaps TRBD1 (6 bases). CDR3 length: 13 amino acids. V gave up 9 bases and J gave up 2 bases, with 13 bases separating them. Germline values: CDR1 LNHDA, CDR2 SQIVND (reference sequence).

This chain uses TRBV6-5 with TRBJ2-5; TRBD2 matches at 7 bases. Looked up from germline, CDR1 is MNHEY and CDR2 is SVGAGI. The length of the CDR3 is 15 residues. Trimming cost V 8 bases and J 3 bases; bases outside gene matches: 12. The CDR3, as DNA: TGTGCCAGCGGGCGGGGAGGGCGGGGTAAAGAGACCCAGTACTTC. It translates to CASGRGGRGKETQYF.

The V gene is TRBV19, the J gene TRBJ2-1; 8 nucleotides line up with TRBD2. Germline V gives CDR1 LNHDA, CDR2 SQIVND (reference sequence). The CDR3 covers 17 residues. J was trimmed by 2 bases and V by 6 bases; bases with no gene match: 12. Here the CDR3 reads CASSNEGGRGAYNEQFF. CDR3 bases: TGTGCCAGTAGCAATGAGGGGGGGCGGGGGGCCTACAATGAGCAGTTCTTC.

This chain joins TRBV25-1 and TRBJ2-3; 14 bases align to TRBD2. Trimming removed 4 bases from V and 4 bases from J; junction bases left unmatched: 7. The CDR3 spans 17 residues. Per the germline V gene, CDR1 is MGHDK and CDR2 is SYGVNS. The CDR3 nucleotides are TGTGCCAGCAGTGGGCGACTAGCGGGAGGGCCATCAGATACGCAGTATTTT. Translating it yields CASSGRLAGGPSDTQYF.

The genes are TRBV15 and TRBJ2-1; 10 positions agree with TRBD1. The V segment lost 1 base and the J segment 6 bases; nucleotides outside the gene matches: 6. The CDR3 has 16 amino acids. Germline CDR1 reads LNHNV; CDR2 reads YYDKDF (reference sequence). The CDR3 loop reads CATSRGGTGVGNEQFF. The DNA of the CDR3 is TGTGCCACCAGCAGAGGAGGGACAGGGGTCGGCAATGAGCAGTTCTTC.

The chain combines TRBV20-1 with TRBJ2-7, with D unresolved. There are 10 residues in the CDR3. Per the germline V gene, CDR1 is DFQATT and CDR2 is SNEGSKA (reference sequence). V dropped 1 base and J dropped 4 bases, with 2 bases sitting between them. The CDR3 is CSARAYEQYF. The CDR3 region has the DNA TGCAGTGCTAGAGCGTACGAGCAGTACTTC.

There are a few counts of this clone. The chain uses TRBV5-1 and TRBJ2-1; 9 bases line up with TRBD2. Unmatched junction bases numbered 4, after V lost 1 base and J lost 5 bases. CDR1 SGHRS and CDR2 YFSETQ come from the germline V gene. CDR3 size: 15 residues. The CDR3 sequence is CASSLSLAGNNEQFF. The CDR3 coding sequence is TGCGCCAGCAGCTTGTCCCTAGCGGGGAACAATGAGCAGTTCTTC.

This clone was picked up one time. The V gene is TRBV6-1, the J gene TRBJ2-4; D might be TRBD2 (5 bases). This CDR3 comprises 13 residues. Germline V CDR1 and CDR2: MNHNS, SASEGT. Trimming took off 4 bases at V and 5 bases at J, with 9 bases between the two ends. This CDR3 reads CASSAGDQNIQYF. CDR3 DNA: TGTGCCAGCAGTGCCGGGGATCAAAACATTCAGTACTTC.

The chain recombines TRBV7-9 with TRBJ1-1; 7 nucleotides line up with TRBD1. The CDR3 spans 15 residues. Germline V lookup: CDR1 SEHNR, CDR2 FQNEAQ (reference sequence). V trimming: 6 bases; J trimming: 5 bases; junction bases outside the gene matches: 12. CDR3 DNA sequence: TGTGCCAGCAGTATACAGGGGAGCTTGGGGACTGAAGCTTTCTTT. It codes for CASSIQGSLGTEAFF.

V usage is TRBV9 and J usage is TRBJ1-1; D might be TRBD1 (6 bases). The CDR3 is 15 amino acids. V shed 2 bases and J shed 4 bases, with 15 bases lying between them. Germline V gives CDR1 SGDLS, CDR2 YYNGEE. In nucleotides, the CDR3 is TGTGCCAGCAGCGTTAAACAGGGCACCCCCACTGAAGCTTTCTTT. It specifies CASSVKQGTPTEAFF.

The chain recombines TRBV7-8 with TRBJ2-3; 8 nucleotides agree with TRBD2. Unmatched junction bases numbered 3, after V lost 1 base and J lost 0 bases. Germline V gives CDR1 SGHVS, CDR2 FQNEAQ. This CDR3 contains 16 residues. Here the CDR3 reads CASSLGRGGSTDTQYF. In nucleotides, the CDR3 is TGTGCCAGCAGCTTAGGACGGGGGGGCAGCACAGATACGCAGTATTTT.

This clone has more than one count but fewer than ten. The V and J genes are TRBV4-3 and TRBJ1-2; 7 positions match TRBD1. The CDR3 covers 17 residues. CDR1 LGHNA and CDR2 YSLEER come from the germline V gene. Trimming removed 4 bases from V and 0 bases from J; junction bases left unmatched: 11. The CDR3 sequence: CASSPQTGPGANYGYTF. DNA for the CDR3: TGCGCCAGCAGCCCCCAGACAGGGCCGGGCGCTAACTATGGCTACACCTTC.

This chain uses TRBV10-3 with TRBJ2-2; weak D call: TRBD1 (5 bases). The CDR3 contains 14 residues. Trimming removed 7 bases at V and 2 bases at J, with 11 bases between. CDR1 and CDR2 from the germline V gene are ENHRY and SYGVKD. CDR3 in amino acids: CAIKTELNTGELFF. The CDR3, as DNA: TGTGCCATCAAGACAGAACTTAACACCGGGGAGCTGTTTTTT.